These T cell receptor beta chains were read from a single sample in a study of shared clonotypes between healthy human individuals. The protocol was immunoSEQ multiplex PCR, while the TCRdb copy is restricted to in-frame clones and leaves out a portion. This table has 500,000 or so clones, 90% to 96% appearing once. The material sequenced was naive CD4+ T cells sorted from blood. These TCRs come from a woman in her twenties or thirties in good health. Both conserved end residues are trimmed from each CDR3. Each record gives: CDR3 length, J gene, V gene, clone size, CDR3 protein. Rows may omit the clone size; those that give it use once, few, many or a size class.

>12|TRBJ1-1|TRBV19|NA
ASSFDSPNTEAF
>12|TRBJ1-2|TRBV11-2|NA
ASRSTGRYYGYT
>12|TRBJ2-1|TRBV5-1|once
ASSAGAADNEQF
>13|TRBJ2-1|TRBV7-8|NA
ASSLLAGAGNEQF
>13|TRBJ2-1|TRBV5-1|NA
ASSSPGFSYNEQF
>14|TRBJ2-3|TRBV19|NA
ASRGGEQGFTDTQY
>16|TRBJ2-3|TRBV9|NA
ASSVGLNGPRGTDTQY
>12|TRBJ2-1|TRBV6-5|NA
ASRDRGSYNEQF
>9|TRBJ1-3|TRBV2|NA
ASSTGNTIY
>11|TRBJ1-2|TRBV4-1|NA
ASSQDPGSGYT
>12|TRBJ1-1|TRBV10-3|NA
AISPQEGFAEAF
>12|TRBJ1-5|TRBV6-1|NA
AAAAGVNDQPQH
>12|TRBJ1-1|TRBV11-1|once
ASSPRQGNTEAF
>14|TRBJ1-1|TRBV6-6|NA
ASSPPRGLENTEAF
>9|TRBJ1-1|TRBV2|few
ASSTDREAF
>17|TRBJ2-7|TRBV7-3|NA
ASSYSGTGGYRLRFEQY
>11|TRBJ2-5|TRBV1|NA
TSSQGFQETQY
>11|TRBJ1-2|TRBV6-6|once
ASRWAGRPSYT
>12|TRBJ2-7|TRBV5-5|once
ASSFTTGIYEQY
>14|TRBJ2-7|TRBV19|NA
ASSSGFSRNYYEQY
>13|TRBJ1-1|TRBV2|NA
ASRRRQGTSTEAF
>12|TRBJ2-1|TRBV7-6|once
ASSSADRYNEQF
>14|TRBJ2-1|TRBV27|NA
ASRRGLRSSYNEQF
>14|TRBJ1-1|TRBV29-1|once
SVAEGQGVTGPEAF
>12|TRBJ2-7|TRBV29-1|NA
SVGGGGEYDEQY
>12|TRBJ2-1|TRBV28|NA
ASRGQGPYNEQF
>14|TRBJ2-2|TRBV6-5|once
ASSYGLAGPTGELF
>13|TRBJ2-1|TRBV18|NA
ASSPRTGDYNEQF
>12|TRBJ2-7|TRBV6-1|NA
ASSGGQEYYEQY
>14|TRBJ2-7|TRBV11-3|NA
ASSLDPGRSSYEQY
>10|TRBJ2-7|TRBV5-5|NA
ASSLDSFKQY
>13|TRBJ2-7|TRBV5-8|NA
ASSFGGTGGTTQY
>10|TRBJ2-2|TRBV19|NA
ASSIRSGELF
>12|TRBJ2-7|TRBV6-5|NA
ASSDLAGFSEQY
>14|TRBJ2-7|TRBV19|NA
ASSRAATQDLYEQY
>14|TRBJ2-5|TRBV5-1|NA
ASSLYSGRGKGTQY
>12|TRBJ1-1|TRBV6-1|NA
ASSSNTALTEAF
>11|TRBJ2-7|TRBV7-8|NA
ASSLVEGYEQY
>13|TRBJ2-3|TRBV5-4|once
ASSPTGAVTDTQY
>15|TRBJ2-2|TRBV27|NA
ASSLYGTSANTGELF
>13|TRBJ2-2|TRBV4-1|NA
ASSQDGFLTGELF
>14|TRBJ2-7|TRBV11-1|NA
ASSLTATGSRAEQY